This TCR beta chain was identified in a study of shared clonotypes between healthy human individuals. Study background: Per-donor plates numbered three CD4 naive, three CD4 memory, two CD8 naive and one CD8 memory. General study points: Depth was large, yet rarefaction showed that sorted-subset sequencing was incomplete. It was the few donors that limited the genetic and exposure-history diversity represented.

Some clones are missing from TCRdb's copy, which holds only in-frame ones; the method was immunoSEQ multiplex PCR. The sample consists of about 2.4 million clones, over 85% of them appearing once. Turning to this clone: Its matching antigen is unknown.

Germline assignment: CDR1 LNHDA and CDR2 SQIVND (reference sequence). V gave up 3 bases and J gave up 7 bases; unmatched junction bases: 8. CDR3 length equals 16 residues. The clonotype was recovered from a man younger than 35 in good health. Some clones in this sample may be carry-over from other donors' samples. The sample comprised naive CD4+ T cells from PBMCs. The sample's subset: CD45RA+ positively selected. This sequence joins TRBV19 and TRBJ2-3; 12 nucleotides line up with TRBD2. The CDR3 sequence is CASSMTSGSGPHTQYF. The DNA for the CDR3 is TGTGCCAGTAGTATGACTAGCGGGAGCGGGCCGCATACGCAGTATTTT.